This paragraph reports one T cell receptor (beta chain). Its antigen remains unknown. These data originate in a study of Ad26.COV2.S vaccination and SARS-CoV-2 variants. Study background: Once or twice, 56 days apart, Ad26.COV2.S was delivered intramuscularly.

Assay used: immunoSEQ multiplex PCR; TCRdb lists only in-frame clones, some missing. This sample has 350,000 to 450,000 clones, with 92% found just once. Broader study findings: Ad26.COV2.S recipients had broader spike-specific TCRs (P = 0.0014).

Treatment specified: 15 to 20 received Ad26.COV2.S at low or high dose, single or two shots; several received placebo; per-sample allocation not given. Each sample was drawn 63 days after the first injection (of vaccine or placebo). The study used a vaccine consisting of an Ad26 vector that expressed Wuhan-strain SARS-CoV-2 spike. CDR1 is SGHAT and CDR2 is FQNNGV in the germline V gene. The CDR3 extends over 15 amino acids. V lost 1 base to trimming and J lost 0 bases, with 4 bases between them. This sequence joins TRBV11-2 and TRBJ1-6; D call uncertain. The source is a person between 18 and 65 years old who received the Ad26.COV2.S COVID-19 vaccine or a placebo. The sample in question was peripheral blood, obtained in a trial of Ad26.COV2.S vaccine versus placebo. CDR3 residues: CASSLGYSYNSPLHF. DNA of the CDR3: TGTGCCAGCAGCTTAGGGTACTCCTATAATTCACCCCTCCACTTT.